Here is one T cell receptor (beta chain) with its context. Data came from immunoSEQ multiplex PCR; TCRdb stores just in-frame clones and leaves some out. The repertoire holds about 140,000 clones, 92% seen once, with roughly 10% in the top ten. This sample was taken from a study of control samples from healthy donors and cancer patients. Sequencing input: blood. The TCR comes from a man aged 25-45 years in good health.

The CDR3 sequence is CASSPGRVNYGYTF. The CDR3 nucleotides read TGTGCCAGCAGCCCTGGGAGGGTCAACTATGGCTACACCTTC. J is TRBJ1-2 and V is TRBV11-2; D gene unclear. The CDR3 runs 14 residues. Trimming stripped 5 bases from V and 2 bases from J, with 12 bases between. Germline V gives CDR1 SGHAT, CDR2 FQNNGV.